A selection of T cell receptor beta chains follows, all from one sample in a study of blood T cell repertoires in COVID-19. The table came from immunoSEQ multiplex PCR; TCRdb's copy has only in-frame clones and leaves some out. The top ten clones hold about 5% of a sample with roughly 100,000 clones, 90% of them seen once. The sequenced material came from peripheral blood. The receptors here all came from a man aged 45-60 years with acute or convalescent COVID-19. Each CDR3 is given with its conserved first and last residue. D genes are given only for firm matches. The size of a clone is reported for some rows only, either as once, few or many, or as a class for expanded clones.

size	J	D	V	DNA	CDR3
-	TRBJ1-3	-	TRBV5-1	TGCGCCAGCAGCTTGAGCAGTACAGCTGGAAACACCATATATTTT	CASSLSSTAGNTIYF
once	TRBJ1-1	TRBD1	TRBV7-9	TGTGCCAGCACCCAAGAGGGGACAGGGGATGAAGCTTTCTTT	CASTQEGTGDEAFF
-	TRBJ1-1	TRBD1	TRBV27	TGTGCCAGCAGTTTATTCCGGGACAGGACTGGTGCTTTCTTT	CASSLFRDRTGAFF
-	TRBJ2-1	-	TRBV24-1	TGTGCCACCAGTGATTATCCGGGGAGGTCCTACAATGAGCAGTTCTTC	CATSDYPGRSYNEQFF
-	TRBJ1-1	-	TRBV9	TGTGCCAGCAGCCTCCAGGGTAACACTGAAGCTTTCTTT	CASSLQGNTEAFF
-	TRBJ2-3	-	TRBV6-4	TGTGCCAGCAGTGAAAGAGCCTCGGATACGCAGTATTTT	CASSERASDTQYF
-	TRBJ1-3	-	TRBV30	TGTGCCTGGAGTGCATCCTCTGGAAACACCATATATTTT	CAWSASSGNTIYF
-	TRBJ1-5	-	TRBV7-6	TGTGCCAGCAGCTCGGACAGAAATCAGCCCCAGCATTTT	CASSSDRNQPQHF
-	TRBJ2-1	-	TRBV11-2	TGTGCCAGCAGCTTAGCGGGTCCCTCCCTGGGTGAGCAGTTCTTC	CASSLAGPSLGEQFF
once	TRBJ1-2	TRBD1	TRBV18	TGTGCCAGCTCACCTACGACAGGGGGCAACTATGGCTACACCTTC	CASSPTTGGNYGYTF
-	TRBJ2-7	-	TRBV12-5	TGTGCTAGTGGTGCAGACAATTACGAGCAGTACTTC	CASGADNYEQYF
-	TRBJ2-2	TRBD2	TRBV6-5	TGTGCCAGCAGTTACCGCGGGACTAGCGGGACCGGGGAGCTGTTTTTT	CASSYRGTSGTGELFF
-	TRBJ2-1	TRBD2	TRBV5-1	TGCGCCAGCAGCTTTTTAGCGGGAGTGTTGAATGAGCAGTTCTTC	CASSFLAGVLNEQFF
-	TRBJ2-3	TRBD2	TRBV11-3	TGTGCCAGCAGCCTCCGGACTAGCGCAGATACGCAGTATTTT	CASSLRTSADTQYF
-	TRBJ1-5	-	TRBV10-3	TGTGCCATCAATCGGGATAGCAATCAGCCCCAGCATTTT	CAINRDSNQPQHF
-	TRBJ1-5	-	TRBV10-2	TGCGCCAGCAGCAACAGGAATCAGCCCCAGCATTTT	CASSNRNQPQHF
-	TRBJ2-7	-	TRBV7-9	TGTGCCAGCAGCCCCCTCGGGTCCTACGAGCAGTACTTC	CASSPLGSYEQYF
few	TRBJ2-1	-	TRBV11-2	TGTGCCAGCAGCCATCAAGGGGGGGGAACGAAGAACAATGAGCAGTTCTTC	CASSHQGGGTKNNEQFF
-	TRBJ1-2	-	TRBV27	TGTGCTCGGAACTATGGCTACACCTTC	CARNYGYTF
once	TRBJ1-1	TRBD1	TRBV19	TGTGCCAGTAGTATAGCTGCCTCAGGGGGCACTGAAGCTTTCTTT	CASSIAASGGTEAFF
-	TRBJ2-3	-	TRBV7-6	TGTGCCAGCAGCGCCACGACTAGTTTCACAGATACGCAGTATTTT	CASSATTSFTDTQYF
few	TRBJ1-6	TRBD1	TRBV7-2	TGTGCCAGCAGCTCTAAAACAGGGGGCAATTCACCCCTCCACTTT	CASSSKTGGNSPLHF
-	TRBJ2-5	TRBD1	TRBV30	TGTGCCTGGAGTCGGACAGGGCGTCAAGAGACCCAGTACTTC	CAWSRTGRQETQYF
-	TRBJ1-1	-	TRBV4-3	TGCGCCAGCAGCCCTCACGGGAACACTGAAGCTTTCTTT	CASSPHGNTEAFF
few	TRBJ2-2	-	TRBV11-2	TGTGCCAGCAGCTTAATACAGGTCAACACCGGGGAGCTGTTTTTT	CASSLIQVNTGELFF
-	TRBJ2-5	-	TRBV19	TGTGCCAGTAGTCCGCAGGGGCGGTATATTTCGGAGACCCAGTACTTC	CASSPQGRYISETQYF
-	TRBJ2-5	-	TRBV7-6	TGTGCCAGCAGCTTCTTATCGGTGGGCGAGACCCAGTACTTC	CASSFLSVGETQYF
-	TRBJ1-2	TRBD1	TRBV15	TGTGCCACCAGCTTAGGCGGGACAGGGGGATTCTATGGCTACACCTTC	CATSLGGTGGFYGYTF
-	TRBJ2-7	-	TRBV29-1	TGCAGCGTTGGACAGTCGGACGAGCAGTACTTC	CSVGQSDEQYF
-	TRBJ2-1	TRBD2	TRBV7-8	TGTGCCAGCAGCTCGGGACTAGCGGGAGGGTCCTACAATGAGCAGTTCTTC	CASSSGLAGGSYNEQFF
-	TRBJ2-1	TRBD2	TRBV7-2	TGTGCCAGCGGCTTAACTAGCGGGAGCAATGAGCAGTTCTTC	CASGLTSGSNEQFF
-	TRBJ2-7	TRBD1	TRBV19	TGTGCCAGTAGTACCCAGAGGACAGGGGGCTACGAGCAGTACTTC	CASSTQRTGGYEQYF
-	TRBJ2-7	-	TRBV3-1/TRBV3-2	TGTGCCAGCAGCCCACGACAGAGCTCCTACGAGCAGTACTTC	CASSPRQSSYEQYF
-	TRBJ1-2	-	TRBV10-2	TGCGCCAGCAGTGAAACCCAGGTCGGCAACTATGGCTACACCTTC	CASSETQVGNYGYTF
-	TRBJ1-1	-	TRBV18	TGTGCCAGCTCACCAGGGGACTCGAACACTGAAGCTTTCTTT	CASSPGDSNTEAFF
-	TRBJ1-2	-	TRBV19	TGTGCCAGTAGTCTAATCGGAGCAGGGGCTAACTATGGCTACACCTTC	CASSLIGAGANYGYTF
once	TRBJ1-5	-	TRBV9	TGTGCCAGCACCGTCGGAGAAAGGCAGCCCCAGCATTTT	CASTVGERQPQHF
-	TRBJ2-6	TRBD1	TRBV6-4	TGTGCCAGCAGTGAGTATGATACCGGGACAGGGTGTGGTGGGGCCAACGTCCTGACTTTC	CASSEYDTGTGCGGANVLTF
-	TRBJ2-5	-	TRBV29-1	TGCAGCGTTGACAACACCCAAGAGACCCAGTACTTC	CSVDNTQETQYF
-	TRBJ1-3	-	TRBV9	TGTGCCAGCAGCACAACAGGAAACACCATATATTTT	CASSTTGNTIYF
few	TRBJ2-7	-	TRBV19	TGTGCCAGTAGTATTTCCGGGGGAAGCTCCTACGAGCAGTACTTC	CASSISGGSSYEQYF
-	TRBJ1-4	TRBD1	TRBV5-6	TGTGCCAGCAGCATGGGACAGGTCGTTGAAGAAAAACTGTTTTTT	CASSMGQVVEEKLFF
-	TRBJ2-2	-	TRBV6-2/TRBV6-3	TGTGCCAGCAGCCCCGAATTGGCGGGTTGGTCCGGGGAGCTGTTTTTT	CASSPELAGWSGELFF
once	TRBJ2-7	TRBD2	TRBV24-1	TGTGCCACCAGTGATTCCCTCCATTCCCAATCCCGTAGCGGGAGGCTATACGAGCAGTACTTC	CATSDSLHSQSRSGRLYEQYF
-	TRBJ1-1	-	TRBV6-5	TGTGCCAGCAGGATCAGGATGAACACTGAAGCTTTCTTT	CASRIRMNTEAFF
once	TRBJ2-7	TRBD1	TRBV3-1/TRBV3-2	TGTGCCAGCAGCCAAGTGCAGGGGGCGGGGCAGTACTTC	CASSQVQGAGQYF
-	TRBJ2-7	-	TRBV12-3/TRBV12-4	TGTGCCAGCAGCCAGACTAGTCTCGAGCAGTACTTC	CASSQTSLEQYF
-	TRBJ1-1	TRBD1	TRBV6-2/TRBV6-3	TGTGCCAGCACCCCAGGGACGACAGGGGGAGGCACTGAAGCTTTCTTT	CASTPGTTGGGTEAFF
-	TRBJ2-5	-	TRBV15	TGTGCCACCAGCAGAGATATAAACAGAGAGTCTACGACCCAGTACTTC	CATSRDINRESTTQYF
-	TRBJ1-2	-	TRBV6-5	TGTGCCAGCAGTTACGGGGCCGGCTATGGCTACACCTTC	CASSYGAGYGYTF
-	TRBJ1-1	-	TRBV19	TGTGCCAGTAGTGCGGGGGTGAACACTGAAGCTTTCTTT	CASSAGVNTEAFF
-	TRBJ2-1	-	TRBV21-1	TGTGCCAGCAGCTTCCGGACAGGAAGCTCCTACAATGAGCAGTTCTTC	CASSFRTGSSYNEQFF
-	TRBJ1-6	-	TRBV4-3	TGCGCCAGCAGCCAAGACTCGGGGACACTGTATAATTCACCCCTCCACTTT	CASSQDSGTLYNSPLHF
few	TRBJ2-1	TRBD1	TRBV6-6	TGTGCCAGCAGTTTACAGGGGCGATACTACAATGAGCAGTTCTTC	CASSLQGRYYNEQFF
-	TRBJ2-7	TRBD2	TRBV4-1	TGCGCCAGCAGCACCCGGGCTAGCGGTTACGAGCAGTACTTC	CASSTRASGYEQYF
-	TRBJ1-2	-	TRBV27	TGTGCCAGCAGTAGACAGGCGTCTCTGGGGGGCTACACCTTC	CASSRQASLGGYTF
-	TRBJ1-1	TRBD1	TRBV6-5	TGTGCCAGCAGAGGGACCCAGGGGGCTGAAGCTTTCTTT	CASRGTQGAEAFF